This is a list of T cell receptor beta chains from one sample in a study of blood T cell repertoires in COVID-19. The assay was immunoSEQ multiplex PCR, and TCRdb's table has in-frame clones only and misses some. The sample gives around 250,000 clones, 80% to 85% of which show up once; 3.4% is in the top ten. Sequenced input: PBMCs or T cells enriched from blood (not recorded which). Receptor source: a man between 45 and 60 years old who had recovered from COVID-19. CDR3s include the opening cysteine and the closing phenylalanine or tryptophan. Fields, in order: J gene, V gene, CDR3 protein.

>TRBJ2-7|TRBV7-2
CASSLEGAGGPYEQYF
>TRBJ1-3|TRBV11-2
CASSQKNTIYF
>TRBJ2-5|TRBV5-1
CASSPGKGAQETQYF
>TRBJ1-5|TRBV2
CASSTDRGLGQPQHF
>TRBJ2-5|TRBV19
CASSSGLATQETQYF
>TRBJ2-1|TRBV24-1
CATSGQGAINEQFF
>TRBJ1-3|TRBV9
CASSETTAGNTIYF
>TRBJ1-4|TRBV7-2
CASSPRQGYNEKLFF
>TRBJ1-4|TRBV4-3
CASSFTGLTNEKLFF
>TRBJ2-1|TRBV13
CASGATRYNEQFF
>TRBJ2-1|TRBV6-5
CASSRPGLAVNEQFF
>TRBJ2-2|TRBV12-3/TRBV12-4
CASAGVVTGELFF
>TRBJ2-6|TRBV24-1
CATSRGANVLTF
>TRBJ2-7|TRBV4-2
CASSQGGARLAEGFSEQYF
>TRBJ2-7|TRBV6-5
CASSYQGNTYEQYF
>TRBJ2-2|TRBV29-1
CSVEPLGQGRTGELFF
>TRBJ2-3|TRBV28
CASRPQGKRTTDTQYF
>TRBJ2-7|TRBV12-3/TRBV12-4
CASSLRSSYEQYF
>TRBJ1-4|TRBV2
CASSLGQGGSKEKLFF
>TRBJ2-1|TRBV10-3
CATGLAGGNEQFF
>TRBJ2-2|TRBV5-4
CASTGGLNTGELFF
>TRBJ1-1|TRBV20-1
CSARRARGAFF
>TRBJ1-6|TRBV4-2
CASSHLLSGTGGASYNSPLHF
>TRBJ1-1|TRBV5-1
CASSRGWMNTEAFF
>TRBJ1-2|TRBV3-1/TRBV3-2
CASSQETGARSGYTF
>TRBJ2-1|TRBV2
CASSYTQGVNEQFF
>TRBJ1-5|TRBV28
CASSLGPYQPQHF
>TRBJ2-5|TRBV5-1
CASSTTGVFVEETQYF
>TRBJ2-2|TRBV24-1
CATSASTGELFF
>TRBJ2-3|TRBV3-1/TRBV3-2
CASSQDYLADTQYF
>TRBJ1-1|TRBV28
CASSLNSVVTEAFF
>TRBJ1-5|TRBV30
CAPPLGQGNQPQHF
>TRBJ1-1|TRBV6-5
CASSYTGLDEAFF